The present T cell receptor beta chain was sequenced within a study of T-cell reconstitution after alpha-beta-depleted transplantation in children. V lost 1 base to trimming and J lost 6 bases, with 9 bases between them. The length of the CDR3 is 13 residues. Germline CDR1 reads SGHRS; CDR2 reads YFSETQ. The authors prepared the TCRbeta library with unique molecular identifiers. TCRdb reanalysed the PCR reads using MiXCR and keeps one entry per CDR3 protein. The sample lists roughly 90,000 distinct CDR3 sequences; roughly an eighth were seen once. There are many counts of this clonotype. The sequencing here drew on PBMCs from the stem cell graft donor, taken from the stem cell graft. The rearrangement uses TRBV5-1 and TRBJ2-3; tentative D call: TRBD1 (6 bases). The sequence was obtained from a human donor who donated a stem cell graft to a child with inherited bone marrow failure. DNA for the CDR3: TGCGCCAGCAGCTTGACAGGGACCGATACGCAGTATTTT. Translation: CASSLTGTDTQYF.